This TCR beta chain is drawn from a study of blood T cell repertoires in COVID-19. Overall study context: There were acute and convalescent COVID-19 samples, and they came from the United States, Italy and Spain.

The Seattle site enrolled patients during active infection and followed them longitudinally. The CDR3 totals 17 residues. Only in-frame clones appear in the TCRdb table, and some are missing; sequencing was by immunoSEQ multiplex PCR. Here the sample spans 150,000 or so clones, around nine tenths being singletons. The sequenced sample was peripheral blood. The chain links TRBV21-1 to TRBJ2-2; the table names TRBD1, a call not compared with the DNA. TRBV21-1 is described as a pseudogene. This receptor was identified in a man aged 60-69 years with COVID-19, enrolled during active disease. CDR3 nucleotide sequence: TGTGCCAGCTACCTGTTTAGGGGGAACACTGGGGCCGGGGAGCTGTTTTTT. It is translated as CASYLFRGNTGAGELFF.